This TCR beta chain emerged from a study of CD8+CD57+ T cells in acquired aplastic anemia. Background on the study: When averaged, DNA from sorted CD4+ and CD8+ cells came to about 2.9 ug.

Study observations and caveats: No significant patient-versus-control difference appeared in CD8+ Simpson's diversity.

Selection for sequencing was limited to patients who had shown CD8+CD57+ cell expansion by flow cytometry. Every one of the patients had aplastic anemia (severe, acquired). Template material for TCR beta VDJ and CDR3 profiling consisted of genomic DNA. One entry per CDR3 protein results from TCRdb running MiXCR on the reads. This repertoire shows a few hundred thousand distinct CDR3 sequences, more than 25% found once; its top ten account for about 0.8%. There are a few counts of this clonotype. Its target is not known. V was trimmed by 0 bases and J by 5 bases, leaving 11 bases between them. The CDR3 is 14 residues long. Germline-derived CDR1 and CDR2 are GTSNPN and SVGIG (reference sequence).

This clonotype was obtained from a human donor with aplastic anemia. The source material was sorted CD4+, CD8+, or CD8+CD57+ T cells (not recorded which) from PBMCs. This chain uses TRBV30 with TRBJ1-5; no reliable D call. CDR3 coding DNA: TGTGCCTGGAGTGTTTTAAATGGCCATCAGCCCCAGCATTTT. Residues: CAWSVLNGHQPQHF.